The next 9 T cell receptor beta chains were all read from a single sample in a study of shared clonotypes between healthy human individuals. Data came from immunoSEQ multiplex PCR; TCRdb stores just in-frame clones and leaves some out. The data hold about 1.1 million clones, with 60% to 80% observed a single time. Sequencing was done on a sample of memory CD4+ T cells from PBMCs. The sample's subset: CD45RA-negative fraction. These receptors came from a young man in good health. Some clones in this sample may be carry-over from other donors' samples.

This clone was seen a few times. This chain connects TRBV5-6 to TRBJ1-4, with D possibly matching TRBD1 (5 bases). V was shortened by 2 bases and J by 4 bases, with 9 bases between the two germline ends. The germline gives CDR1 SGHDT, CDR2 YYEEEE. This CDR3 is 14 amino acids long. The CDR3 nucleotides are TGTGCCAGCAGCTTCGGACAACGTAATGAAAAACTGTTTTTT. Translating gives CASSFGQRNEKLFF.

The chain employs TRBV4-2 and TRBJ1-4; a possible D gene is TRBD1 (6 bases). V gave up 4 bases and J gave up 3 bases, with 18 bases separating them. This CDR3 contains 17 residues. The germline CDR1 and CDR2 sequences are LGHNA and YNFKEQ. In DNA form, the CDR3 reads TGTGCCAGCAGCCTCGCTCTTCGGGACACCTCTAATGAAAAACTGTTTTTT. This codes for CASSLALRDTSNEKLFF.

This clone was detected only a few times. Since a much larger clone is just one base distant, this may be a read error. The chain is built from TRBV2 and TRBJ1-5; TRBD1 agrees at 10 bases. In germline, CDR1 is SNHLY, CDR2 FYNNEI. The V gene end was trimmed by 6 bases and the J gene end by 2 bases; junction bases not matched to a gene: 1. There are 14 residues in the CDR3. The CDR3 bases are TGTGCCAGCAGGGGGACAGGGGGCAATCAGCCCCAGCATTTT. Residues: CASRGTGGNQPQHF.

The chain employs TRBV6-5 and TRBJ1-2; D gene unclear. In germline, CDR1 is MNHEY, CDR2 SVGAGI. With 5 bases removed from V and 6 bases from J, the gap between germline ends came to 13 bases. This CDR3 comprises 13 residues. DNA of the CDR3: TGTGCCAGCAGTCCAACCGACGGGAATGGCTACACCTTC. Encoded protein: CASSPTDGNGYTF.

The sample holds a few counts of this clone. This chain connects TRBV13 to TRBJ2-7; D call uncertain. Germline CDR1 is PRHDT and CDR2 is FYEKMQ (reference sequence). V lost 3 bases to trimming and J lost 0 bases, with 3 bases between them. The CDR3 spans 12 residues. The CDR3 sequence is CASSFHSYEQYF. CDR3 in DNA: TGTGCCAGCAGCTTTCACTCCTACGAGCAGTACTTC.

For this clone: One junction end disagrees with the germline gene, perhaps due to a read error. The CDR3 reads CASSGGAANRPQHF. The DNA of the CDR3 is TGTGCCAGCAGCGGGGGGGCGGCGAATCGGCCCCAGCATTTT. The rearrangement links TRBV9 to TRBJ1-5; a possible D gene is TRBD1 (6 bases). Germline CDR1 reads SGDLS; CDR2 reads YYNGEE. There are 14 residues in the CDR3.

CDR3 in amino acids: CAWSWMGEGRGEQFF. The CDR3 bases are TGTGCCTGGAGTTGGATGGGGGAGGGCCGTGGTGAGCAGTTCTTC. The chain joins TRBV30 to TRBJ2-1, with 7 bases lining up with TRBD2. The ends lost 2 bases at V and 9 bases at J; junction bases unmatched: 13. In germline, CDR1 is GTSNPN, CDR2 SVGIG (reference sequence). CDR3 length: 15 residues.

The chain uses TRBV7-2 and TRBJ2-3, with D tentatively TRBD1 (5 bases). The germline V gene has CDR1 SGHTA and CDR2 FQGNSA. The CDR3 is 14 residues long. V lost 4 bases to trimming and J lost 5 bases, with 13 bases between them. The DNA for the CDR3 is TGTGCCAGCAGCTCGCAGGGCCAGAGAGATACGCAGTATTTT. It codes for CASSSQGQRDTQYF.

The chain uses TRBV28 and TRBJ1-5; TRBD1 might be the D (5 bases). With 5 bases removed from V and 7 bases from J, the gap between germline ends came to 18 bases. Germline values: CDR1 MDHEN, CDR2 SYDVKM. CDR3 length equals 15 residues. The CDR3 bases are TGTGCCAGCAGTACCGGGACGGGGGATACCCAGCCCCAGCATTTT. This codes for CASSTGTGDTQPQHF.